One sample yielded the 30 T cell receptor beta chains listed below, sequenced in a study of T cells expressing NK-cell markers. TCRdb reprocessed the 5' RACE reads, with one entry per CDR3 protein and no DNA. Its table lists roughly 450,000 distinct CDR3 sequences. Sequences were obtained from blood T cells: a sorted CD56 or NKG2C T cell subset, CD4+ or CD8+ T cells, or bulk PBMC T cells (not recorded which). Receptor source: a woman between 50 and 59 years old in good health.

The chain employs TRBV5-1 and TRBJ2-2. Per the germline V gene, CDR1 is SGHRS and CDR2 is YFSETQ. The CDR3 is made up of 16 amino acids. The CDR3 loop is CASSLVVGMNTGELFF.

This rearrangement joins TRBV3-1 to TRBJ2-5; there is no DNA to check the TCRdb D call of TRBD1. The CDR3 has 15 residues. Germline V gives CDR1 LGHDT, CDR2 YNNKEL (reference sequence). The CDR3 is CASSQGAGGSETQYF.

The rearrangement uses TRBV5-4 and TRBJ2-1; the TRBD2 assignment by TCRdb is unverifiable without DNA. CDR1 and CDR2 (germline): SGHNT, YYREEE (reference sequence). The CDR3 totals 13 residues. The CDR3 region is CASSLSPNLGQFF.

This chain links TRBV3-1 with TRBJ2-3; without DNA, the TCRdb call of TRBD1 cannot be checked. Germline V gene lookup returns CDR1 LGHDT and CDR2 YNNKEL (reference sequence). The CDR3 contains 16 residues. The CDR3 reads CASSRRTGGGTDTQYF.

The rearrangement links TRBV7-3 to TRBJ2-5; TCRdb proposes TRBD1, but this gene call is untestable without DNA. The CDR3 loop spans 16 amino acids. Germline V gene sequence: CDR1 SGHTA, CDR2 FQGTGA. The CDR3 here is CASSLGGPTGMETQYF.

The rearrangement uses TRBV30 and TRBJ2-3; TCRdb designates TRBD2, a call that cannot be tested without DNA. From germline, CDR1 is GTSNPN and CDR2 SVGIG (reference sequence). The CDR3 contains 13 residues. The CDR3 sequence: CAGLAGDADTQYF. Variable domain in full (rest from reference TRBV30 and TRBJ2-3): SQTIHQWPATLVQPVGSPLSLECTVEGTSNPNLYWYRQAAGRGLQLLFYSVGIGQISSEVPQNLSASRPQDRQFILSSKKLLLSDSGFYLCAGLAGDADTQYFGPGTRLTVL.

This sequence joins TRBV5-6 and TRBJ2-1; TCRdb proposes TRBD2, but this gene call is untestable without DNA. In germline, CDR1 is SGHDT, CDR2 YYEEEE. This CDR3 contains 16 residues. The CDR3 here is CASSPPPSGREGEQFF.

The genes are TRBV7-3 and TRBJ2-1; TCRdb's assignment of TRBD1 cannot be checked, as there is no DNA. The CDR3 consists of 13 residues. The V gene's germline CDR1 is SGHTA and CDR2 FQGTGA. The CDR3 spells CASSLNPAYEQFF.

This chain joins TRBV12-3 or TRBV12-4 and TRBJ2-1; the D call from TCRdb, TRBD2, cannot be confirmed without DNA. This CDR3 contains 15 residues. The CDR3 spells CASRGSGSSYNEQFF.

CDR3 in amino acids: CASSYGGENTQYF. The rearrangement uses TRBV11-3 and TRBJ2-3; checking the TCRdb D call of TRBD2 is not possible without DNA. Germline-derived CDR1 and CDR2 are SGHNT and YENEEA. This CDR3 region has 13 residues.

V usage is TRBV20-1 and J usage is TRBJ2-1; TCRdb's assignment of TRBD2 cannot be checked, as there is no DNA. The germline V gene has CDR1 DFQATT and CDR2 SNEGSKA (reference sequence). The CDR3 length is 16 residues. CDR3 residues: CSAIRGLAGDGNEQFF.

V and J are TRBV29-1 and TRBJ1-2; the TRBD1 assignment by TCRdb is unverifiable without DNA. This CDR3 contains 14 residues. Germline CDR1 SQVTM, CDR2 ANQGSEA. CDR3 loop: CSVDPGAANYGYTF. The full variable domain, its missing parts supplied by reference TRBV29-1 and TRBJ1-2, is SAVISQKPSRDICQRGTSLTIQCQVDSQVTMMFWYRQQPGQSLTLIATANQGSEATYESGFVIDKFPISRPNLTFSTLTVSNMSPEDSSIYLCSVDPGAANYGYTFGSGTRLTVV.

This chain connects TRBV7-8 to TRBJ2-1; TCRdb reports TRBD2, a call that lacks DNA to check it against. CDR3 length: 13 amino acids. CDR1 is SGHVS and CDR2 is FQNEAQ in the germline V gene. The CDR3 is CASTVARDGEQFF.

This rearrangement joins TRBV3-1 to TRBJ2-3; as DNA is missing, the TRBD2 call by TCRdb cannot be tested. Germline values: CDR1 LGHDT, CDR2 YNNKEL (reference sequence). The CDR3 spans 16 residues. The CDR3 region is CASSPRGGAGVGTQYF.

This chain uses TRBV7-2 with TRBJ2-1; no DNA is available, so the TRBD2 call from TCRdb remains unchecked. The CDR3 is 15 amino acids. The germline CDR1 and CDR2 sequences are SGHTA and FQGNSA. The CDR3 loop is CASRLQGLAGSEQFF.

The J gene is TRBJ2-7, the V gene TRBV6-5. CDR1 MNHEY and CDR2 SVGAGI come from the germline V gene. This CDR3 spans 11 amino acids. Here the CDR3 reads CASSRLWTQYF.

The chain carries TRBV5-4 and TRBJ2-1; the TRBD2 assignment by TCRdb is unverifiable without DNA. Germline CDR1 reads SGHNT; CDR2 reads YYREEE (reference sequence). The CDR3 sequence is 14 residues long. CDR3 protein: CASSSGLAGSEQFF. Full variable domain (outside the CDR3, taken from reference TRBV5-4 and TRBJ2-1): ETGVTQSPTHLIKTRGQQVTLRCSSQSGHNTVSWYQQALGQGPQFIFQYYREEENGRGNFPPRFSGLQFPNYSSELNVNALELDDSALYLCASSSGLAGSEQFFGPGTRLTVL.

The gene calls are TRBV16 and TRBJ2-2; TCRdb indicates TRBD1, and absent DNA this call remains unverified. Germline loops: CDR1 KGHSY, CDR2 FQNENV. The CDR3 runs to 13 residues. CDR3 loop: CASSQSPGRELFF.

This chain uses TRBV12-3 or TRBV12-4 with TRBJ2-1; the D call of TRBD1 rests on TCRdb alone, since no DNA is present to check it. The CDR3 runs 15 residues. Here the CDR3 reads CASSYGRGPYNEQFF.

The gene calls are TRBV6-2 or TRBV6-3 and TRBJ1-1; TCRdb proposes TRBD1, but this gene call is untestable without DNA. Germline loops: CDR1 MNHEY, CDR2 SVGEGT. This CDR3 has 14 residues. The CDR3 is CASRRTDPYTEAFF.

The J gene is TRBJ1-4, the V gene TRBV7-8; no DNA is available, so the TRBD1 call from TCRdb remains unchecked. The CDR3 sequence is 15 residues long. Germline-derived CDR1 and CDR2 are SGHVS and FQNEAQ. CDR3 sequence reads: CASSSGTGTNEKLFF.

The V and J genes are TRBV7-9 and TRBJ1-4. Germline V lookup: CDR1 SEHNR, CDR2 FQNEAQ (reference sequence). The CDR3 is 11 residues long. The CDR3 sequence: CASSSVEKLFF.

The chain has TRBV19 and TRBJ2-3; the TCRdb call, TRBD1, lacks DNA for checking. This CDR3 has 19 residues. The V gene's germline CDR1 is LNHDA and CDR2 SQIVND (reference sequence). CDR3 loop: CASEPQGGLVRFPADTQYF. The full variable domain, its missing parts supplied by reference TRBV19 and TRBJ2-3, is DGGITQSPKYLFRKEGQNVTLSCEQNLNHDAMYWYRQDPGQGLRLIYYSQIVNDFQKGDIAEGYSVSREKKESFPLTVTSAQKNPTAFYLCASEPQGGLVRFPADTQYFGPGTRLTVL.

The genes are TRBV5-1 and TRBJ1-1. This CDR3 has 16 residues. The germline V gene encodes CDR1 SGHRS and CDR2 YFSETQ. The CDR3 loop reads CASSLGRLVENTEAFF. Full variable domain (outside the CDR3, taken from reference TRBV5-1 and TRBJ1-1): KAGVTQTPRYLIKTRGQQVTLSCSPISGHRSVSWYQQTPGQGLQFLFEYFSETQRNKGNFPGRFSGRQFSNSRSEMNVSTLELGDSALYLCASSLGRLVENTEAFFGQGTRLTVV.

This chain uses TRBV29-1 with TRBJ2-2; TCRdb reports TRBD1, a call that lacks DNA to check it against. Germline V lookup: CDR1 SQVTM, CDR2 ANQGSEA. CDR3 size: 14 residues. The CDR3 loop reads CSVRGQRDTGELFF.

V is TRBV12-3 or TRBV12-4 and J is TRBJ1-3; TCRdb returns TRBD1, unconfirmable since there is no DNA. The CDR3 spans 16 residues. The CDR3 loop is CASSSQDRALGNTIYF.

The CDR3 sequence: CASSLGRGPPLNTEAFF. The V gene is TRBV7-3, the J gene TRBJ1-1; as DNA is missing, the TRBD1 call by TCRdb cannot be tested. The germline V gene has CDR1 SGHTA and CDR2 FQGTGA. The CDR3 length is 17 residues.

This rearrangement joins TRBV10-3 to TRBJ1-2. The CDR3 totals 13 residues. Germline V CDR1 and CDR2: ENHRY, SYGVKD. CDR3 residues: CAISEWVGYGYTF.

The chain links TRBV7-3 to TRBJ1-4; TCRdb's assignment of TRBD1 cannot be checked, as there is no DNA. The CDR3 loop spans 15 amino acids. CDR1 and CDR2 from the germline V gene are SGHTA and FQGTGA. CDR3 region: CASSPNEGDGEKLFF.

The chain uses TRBV7-4 and TRBJ1-5; no DNA is available, so the TRBD1 call from TCRdb remains unchecked. Germline V gene sequence: CDR1 SGHVT, CDR2 SQSDAQ. This CDR3 spans 19 amino acids. The CDR3 is CASTPFKQGASLRNQPQHF.